The rows below give T cell receptor beta chains drawn from one sample of a study of shared clonotypes between healthy human individuals. Here immunoSEQ multiplex PCR was the method, and the copy in TCRdb shows in-frame clones only, minus some. This sample carries around 1.6 million clones, 98% of them seen once, and the ten largest clones take roughly 0.45%. Sequenced input: naive CD4+ T cells sorted from blood. The receptors were gathered from a man younger than 40 in good health. Both conserved end residues are part of each CDR3. D genes are given only for firm matches.

J gene: TRBJ2-7; D gene: -; V gene: TRBV5-1; CDR3 protein: CASSLAYTGEQYF; CDR3 DNA: TGCGCCAGCAGCTTGGCTTATACAGGGGAGCAGTACTTC
J gene: TRBJ2-1; D gene: TRBD2; V gene: TRBV5-1; CDR3 protein: CASSAGLAGVNEQFF; CDR3 DNA: TGCGCCAGCAGCGCGGGACTAGCGGGAGTAAATGAGCAGTTCTTC
J gene: TRBJ2-3; D gene: TRBD1; V gene: TRBV5-1; CDR3 protein: CASSSGQGATTDTQYF; CDR3 DNA: TGCGCCAGCAGCTCCGGACAGGGGGCGACGACAGATACGCAGTATTTT
J gene: TRBJ2-7; D gene: -; V gene: TRBV5-1; CDR3 protein: CASSLVVHSYEQYF; CDR3 DNA: TGCGCCAGCAGCTTGGTTGTTCACTCCTACGAGCAGTACTTC
J gene: TRBJ1-1; D gene: TRBD1; V gene: TRBV5-1; CDR3 protein: CASSGRVSGGRNTEAFF; CDR3 DNA: TGCGCCAGCAGCGGAAGGGTGTCAGGGGGAAGGAACACTGAAGCTTTCTTT
J gene: TRBJ2-1; D gene: TRBD1; V gene: TRBV15; CDR3 protein: CATRQGYEQFF; CDR3 DNA: TGTGCCACCAGACAGGGGTATGAGCAGTTCTTC
J gene: TRBJ2-1; D gene: TRBD1; V gene: TRBV19; CDR3 protein: CASSIAGGQQFF; CDR3 DNA: TGTGCCAGTAGTATAGCAGGGGGCCAGCAGTTCTTC
J gene: TRBJ2-3; D gene: TRBD2; V gene: TRBV7-6; CDR3 protein: CAGGLAGAADTQYF; CDR3 DNA: TGTGCCGGAGGACTAGCGGGAGCAGCAGATACGCAGTATTTT
J gene: TRBJ1-2; D gene: -; V gene: TRBV6-4; CDR3 protein: CASMGRNYGYTF; CDR3 DNA: TGTGCCAGCATGGGCAGAAACTATGGCTACACCTTC
J gene: TRBJ2-5; D gene: -; V gene: TRBV7-9; CDR3 protein: CASGETQYF; CDR3 DNA: TGTGCCAGCGGGGAGACCCAGTACTTC
J gene: TRBJ2-1; D gene: -; V gene: TRBV14; CDR3 protein: CASSQVRSSPEQFF; CDR3 DNA: TGTGCCAGCAGCCAAGTGAGGTCAAGTCCTGAGCAGTTCTTC
J gene: TRBJ2-3; D gene: -; V gene: TRBV5-1; CDR3 protein: CASSLGRGGGTDTQYF; CDR3 DNA: TGCGCCAGCAGCTTGGGACGCGGCGGGGGCACAGATACGCAGTATTTT
J gene: TRBJ2-7; D gene: TRBD1; V gene: TRBV27; CDR3 protein: CASSFWDRTSYEQYF; CDR3 DNA: TGTGCCAGCAGTTTCTGGGACAGAACCTCCTACGAGCAGTACTTC
J gene: TRBJ2-1; D gene: TRBD2; V gene: TRBV27; CDR3 protein: CASSLYGMVAGGLENYNEQFF; CDR3 DNA: TGTGCCAGCAGTTTATATGGCATGGTTGCGGGAGGGCTCGAGAATTACAATGAGCAGTTCTTC